This TCR beta chain was recorded in a study of beta chain features in type 1 diabetes. Whole-study results and caveats: Moderate yet significant TCRB CDR3 shortening was seen in Type 1 diabetes patients in all four CD4+ subsets. Among type 1 diabetes patients, VDJ junctions had fewer insertions and more deletions.

This clone was seen only a few times. Its antigen is undetermined. The authors reverse transcribed all of the isolated RNA, so sequencing captured expressed TCRB transcripts. Sequencing used immunoSEQ multiplex PCR; TCRdb keeps in-frame clones, though not all of them. This sample carries 310,000 or so clones, roughly a tenth of them seen once, and the ten largest clones take approximately 1%. The germline V and J ends were trimmed by 5 bases and 2 bases, with 7 bases remaining between them. The CDR3 spans 13 residues. CDR1 is SGHTA and CDR2 is FQGNSA in the germline V gene. This rearrangement joins TRBV7-2 to TRBJ2-4; no reliable D call. This TCR was recovered from a man aged 25-45 years with type 1 diabetes. Material: central memory CD4+ T cells from blood. This CDR3 is CASSPRPKNIQYF. As DNA, the CDR3 is TGTGCCAGCAGCCCTAGACCCAAAAACATTCAGTACTTC.